This T cell receptor (beta chain) is drawn from a study of cytomegalovirus exposure and HLA in healthy donors (dated by TCRdb to about 2017). Context from the whole study: An earlier analysis of roughly 500 of the donors reported 250 to 350 Gb of sequence data and around 120 million unique TCR beta sequences from some 180 million T cells. In addition to the first cohort of 666 subjects, a separate validation cohort of 120 different subjects was used. Among the approximately 400 genotyped donors, about 85% belonged to the genetic ancestry cluster associated with self-reported Caucasian donors. The study was designed to test whether signatures of past pathogen exposure could be identified by cataloging public T cell receptors. About five DR-DQ haplotypes were handled as single units for association and clustering, since linkage in the cohort was strong. Typing coverage varied by locus: roughly 629-630 donors for A, B, C, DRB1 and DQB1; approximately 560 for DQA1; about 600 for DPA1; under 490 for DPB1. Among some 400 genotyped donors of the cohort, an average of around 220,000 unique TCR beta nucleotide sequences was sequenced per donor, of which roughly 17% were non-productive. Rather than using new phenotypic data, the later analysis identified candidate immune exposures from TCR beta sequences and from how often those sequences occurred across donors. Using immunosequencing, the study profiled T cell repertoires from 500 to 800 subjects and related those repertoires to cytomegalovirus serostatus. An earlier analysis of several hundred of the donors applied high-throughput TCR beta sequencing to assess whether each TCR beta V gene segment acted as functional or pseudogenic. To study patterns of TCR occurrence, a later analysis re-analyzed previously published TCR beta repertoires from 650 to 750 donors and added high-resolution HLA genotyping. A later genetic analysis used genome-wide SNP genotypes for about 60% of the 666 donors, treating that subset as a discovery cohort. Donor age, sex, ethnicity and CMV serostatus were compiled alongside the repertoire data. High-throughput TCR immunosequencing, statistical association of individual TCRs with disease status, and machine learning were combined to predict cytomegalovirus infection status. HLA typing covered class I and class II loci at four-digit resolution. Around 320 gigabases of sequencing data and roughly 90 million unique TCR sequences were included in an early release covering about 700 HLA-typed donors. All discovery cohort repertoires had been generated using a single sequencing platform. Beyond this particular receptor, the publication reports: Only TCR beta chains were sequenced in this cohort, and the absence of alpha or paired-chain data limited detectable features. A later analysis associated about 16,000 TCR beta sequences with specific HLA alleles at a false discovery rate of 0.05. When HLA alleles, especially DR and DQ, strongly co-occurred, TCR associations were difficult to assign to individual alleles. Because counts were too low, about 18 rarely observed V segments, including chromosome 9 orphons, were excluded from the earlier analysis of some 590 of the donors. Presence/absence analyses assumed roughly uniform sequencing depth across donors, an assumption that may not hold. The classifier was reported to diagnose cytomegalovirus status with high specificity and sensitivity in both the original cohort and the validation cohort. In a later analysis, several top co-occurrence clusters were reported to appear linked to parvovirus B19, influenza, CMV and Epstein-Barr virus. An earlier analysis of approximately 540 of the donors showed that most TCR beta V segments appeared in productive rearrangements either about 87% or about 30% of the time, which broadly matched IMGT annotations. In a later analysis, HLA-associated TCR beta chains showed more clonal expansion and lower generation probabilities than non-associated chains that were equally common. Three of the identified cytomegalovirus-associated TCR beta chains were confirmed in vitro to be specific for cytomegalovirus antigens. An association between a missense DCLRE1C variant and V-gene and J-gene trimming of TCR beta chains was found in a later genetic analysis and replicated in an independent cohort. In a later analysis, TCR association rates were found to vary across HLA loci, with the most associated TCRs seen for DRB1 alleles and the fewest for HLA-C alleles. Linkage disequilibrium might explain the correlated functional status among segregating V segments, but an unknown experimental factor could not be ruled out. A further reported finding was that TCR beta sequences accurately predicted the HLA-A and HLA-B alleles for most subjects in the first cohort. Most TCR sequences were observed very rarely across donors, whereas some public TCRs were present in many individuals. According to a later genetic analysis, donors in an Asian-associated ancestry cluster had fewer N-insertions in productive TCRs than the approximately 700-donor mean. Because the 87-base-pair reads could not distinguish some IMGT-functional V segments, including TRBV6-2 and TRBV6-3, those segments were excluded. It was suggested by the authors that the approach could potentially be generalized to other disease states and immunological phenotypes. A cluster of highly shared sequence variants was judged likely to represent a technical artifact of the sequencing pipeline. The only immune exposure information available for the cohort was CMV serostatus. A total of around 150 TCR beta chains were listed by the study as associated with cytomegalovirus. A later analysis found that most CMV-associated TCR beta chains appeared HLA-restricted, with HLA associations seemingly driven largely by CMV exposure. Because HLA typing was missing for some donors at each locus, association tests included only the typed subset.

In total, around 600 healthy bone marrow donors made up the cohort. Cohort members were all nominally healthy when sampled, although unrecorded immune exposures were likely present. The donor tested CMV seropositive, placing the donor among the 250 to 350 seropositive members of the cohort. Each donor provided a peripheral blood sample, and peripheral blood mononuclear cells were used for TCR beta sequencing. The Qiagen DNeasy Blood Extraction Kit was used to extract genomic DNA from the blood cell samples. The receptor library was made with the immunoSEQ multiplex PCR assay. The multiplex PCR relied on a mix of 60 forward primers for TCR Vbeta segments and 13 reverse primers for TCR Jbeta segments. Amplification of the CDR3 region of rearranged TCR beta genes was performed with a multiplex PCR assay on genomic DNA. The amplified TCR beta libraries were sequenced on the Illumina HiSeq System as 87-base-pair reads. On the study's bioinformatics: A later analysis counted about 80 million unique TCR beta chains across the 666 repertoires, and some 11 million of these chains were shared by at least two donors. A nearest-neighbor algorithm error-corrected the raw reads and collapsed the reads into unique sequences, merging closely related sequences to remove PCR and sequencing errors. CDR3 sequences were aligned to IMGT reference sequences to assign V, D and J gene segments. For a sequence to be retained, at least a six-nucleotide match to both a V gene segment and a J gene segment was required. Rearrangements were classified as productive when the CDR3 lacked stop codons and remained in frame with V and J, and all other rearrangements were classified as non-productive. Following IMGT convention, CDR3 was defined as the stretch from the second conserved V-encoded cysteine up to the conserved J-encoded phenylalanine. In an earlier analysis of approximately 590 of the donors, sequences lacking an unambiguous match to a single V gene segment were excluded. An earlier analysis of about 590 of the donors classified V segments as functional when productive rearrangements were above 56.7% and as segregating when the standard deviation between donors was above 5%. A statistical classification framework was developed to diagnose cytomegalovirus status using the catalog of TCR beta chain sequences. A later analysis assigned V and J genes by comparing TCR nucleotide sequences with IMGT/GENE-DB human TR gene sequences. The TCRdist pipeline was used in a later analysis to assign CDR3 sequences and most-parsimonious VDJ recombination scenarios. In a later analysis, each TCR beta chain was defined by its CDR3 amino acid sequence together with its V-gene family, and reads without a unique V-gene family were excluded. In a later analysis, around 650 highly shared, low-generation-probability nucleotide sequences were removed to address suspected cross-contamination and a sequencing artifact. In a later analysis, a clonal expansion index was calculated for each public chain from normalized within-repertoire ranks of inferred template counts. In a later analysis, generation probabilities were computed using a VDJ recombination model fitted to out-of-frame rearrangements, and the results were checked against IGoR. In a later analysis, hypergeometric tests were used to score TCR-TCR, TCR-HLA and TCR-CMV co-occurrence, with a repertoire-size bias correction applied to TCR pairs. False discovery rates were estimated in a later analysis by permuting HLA or CMV assignments 20 times. In a later analysis, co-occurring TCRs were grouped using DBSCAN, and TCRdist sequence similarity was added for clustering within HLA-allele-positive subsets. Repertoires with fewer than 30,000 or more than 120,000 public chains were left out of co-occurrence clustering, as were four to six repertoires with anomalous nucleotide sharing. TCRdb holds this immuneACCESS table with in-frame rearrangements only. Some clones are missing; in checked studies, unresolved V genes explain under half, and the rest has no known cause. That table supplies the V and J calls and clone size; D and trimming were determined from the DNA. This sample comprises 200,000 to 250,000 clones, about 81% of them detected only once. The ten largest account for about 8% of the sample.

V is pruned by 1 base and J by 9 bases, leaving 14 bases of the junction without a gene match. The CDR3 numbers 18 residues from cysteine through phenylalanine. Only the CDR3 portion is preserved as DNA: 54 bases, with reading frame beginning at the first base. CDR1 SGHAT and CDR2 FQNNGV were looked up in the germline V gene. Notes on this clone: It lacks a known antigen. Base qualities are not recorded, but no much larger clone differs from it by a single base.

The sequencing sample was made of PBMCs. In this chain, TRBV11-2 is recombined with TRBJ2-1, with 11 bases in between that match TRBD2. The sequence came from a woman aged 55-70 years in good health and CMV-seropositive. The CDR3 in this case is CASSLVWLAGGHLTEQFF. The sequenced DNA is TGTGCCAGCAGCTTAGTCTGGCTAGCGGGAGGCCACTTAACTGAGCAGTTCTTC.